The rows below give T cell receptor beta chains drawn from one sample of a study of blood T cell repertoires in COVID-19. Clones were read by immunoSEQ multiplex PCR, and TCRdb kept only the in-frame ones, dropping some. Found here are over 200,000 clones, approximately 91% of them singletons; the top ten hold 1.2%. The sequenced sample was PBMCs or T cells enriched from blood (not recorded which). The receptors stem from a human donor in a cohort exposed to, infected with or recovered from COVID-19 (not recorded which). The donor label of this sample is uncertain. CDR3s include the opening cysteine and the closing phenylalanine or tryptophan. The D gene is left open where the match is weak. Not all rows give a size; the values are once, few, many and, for expanded clones, a class.

CDR3 protein | CDR3 DNA | clone size | J gene | D gene | V gene
CASSPMMDSTEKLFF | TGTGCCAGCTCACCGATGATGGACTCTACAGAAAAACTGTTTTTT | . | TRBJ1-4 | . | TRBV18
CASSLDREGEDKAFF | TGTGCCAGCAGCTTGGACAGGGAGGGAGAGGATAAAGCTTTCTTT | . | TRBJ1-1 | . | TRBV5-8
CASSSTEIPYEQYF | TGTGCCAGCAGTTCGACAGAGATTCCCTACGAGCAGTACTTC | . | TRBJ2-7 | . | TRBV21-1
CASSTTGVGLYNSPLHF | TGTGCCAGTAGTACCACAGGGGTCGGCCTTTATAATTCACCCCTCCACTTT | . | TRBJ1-6 | TRBD1 | TRBV19
CSVEDRTSGSGNTIYF | TGCAGCGTTGAGGATAGGACATCGGGCTCTGGAAACACCATATATTTT | once | TRBJ1-3 | . | TRBV29-1
CASSRRAGPPSNEQFF | TGCGCCAGCAGTCGGCGTGCGGGGCCGCCCTCGAATGAGCAGTTCTTC | . | TRBJ2-1 | . | TRBV23-1
CASSRGKWKPQHF | TGTGCCAGCAGTAGGGGGAAGTGGAAGCCCCAGCATTTT | . | TRBJ1-5 | . | TRBV6-5
CASSAGDSNYGYTF | TGTGCCAGCAGTGCGGGGGACTCTAACTATGGCTACACCTTC | . | TRBJ1-2 | . | TRBV6-4
CASSIQSTGWDTEAFF | TGTGCCAGTAGTATTCAGTCAACGGGGTGGGACACTGAAGCTTTCTTT | . | TRBJ1-1 | . | TRBV19
CASSPLAGLAGSTDTQYF | TGTGCCAGCAGCCCTCTAGCGGGACTAGCGGGTTCCACAGATACGCAGTATTTT | . | TRBJ2-3 | TRBD2 | TRBV3-1/TRBV3-2
CASSQGSGGFYEQYF | TGTGCCAGTTCCCAAGGGAGCGGGGGGTTCTACGAGCAGTACTTC | . | TRBJ2-7 | TRBD2 | TRBV2
CASTRTGLSYEQYF | TGTGCCAGCACCCGGACAGGGCTCTCCTACGAGCAGTACTTC | . | TRBJ2-7 | . | TRBV21-1
CASLGGLSQPQHF | TGCGCCAGCCTAGGGGGACTAAGTCAGCCCCAGCATTTT | few | TRBJ1-5 | . | TRBV5-1
CASSPQGNQPQHF | TGTGCCAGCAGCCCACAGGGGAATCAGCCCCAGCATTTT | once | TRBJ1-5 | TRBD1 | TRBV27
CASSQGQTMNTEAFF | TGCGCCAGCAGCCAGGGACAGACCATGAACACTGAAGCTTTCTTT | . | TRBJ1-1 | TRBD1 | TRBV5-1
CASSPKGGRGAGNTIYF | TGTGCCAGCAGTCCGAAGGGGGGGAGAGGGGCTGGAAACACCATATATTTT | . | TRBJ1-3 | . | TRBV25-1
CASSLSSEGYTF | TGCGCCAGCAGCTTGAGTTCGGAGGGCTACACCTTC | . | TRBJ1-2 | . | TRBV5-1
CASSLVERAGNTIYF | TGTGCCAGCAGCTTGGTCGAGCGGGCTGGAAACACCATATATTTT | once | TRBJ1-3 | . | TRBV5-8
CASSLAGGGTGRNEQFF | TGTGCCAGCAGCTTAGCGGGCGGGGGGACAGGGCGGAATGAGCAGTTCTTC | . | TRBJ2-1 | . | TRBV7-2
CASRLGVHSYNEQFF | TGTGCAAGTCGCTTAGGAGTGCACTCCTACAATGAGCAGTTCTTC | . | TRBJ2-1 | . | TRBV12-2
CASSSGTGDFANTGELFF | TGTGCCAGCAGCTCCGGGACAGGGGACTTTGCGAACACCGGGGAGCTGTTTTTT | . | TRBJ2-2 | TRBD1 | TRBV7-9
CASKRDRSYGYTF | TGTGCCAGCAAGCGTGACAGGAGCTATGGCTACACCTTC | . | TRBJ1-2 | . | TRBV6-6
CASSWGPGVYEQYF | TGTGCCAGCAGTTGGGGGCCAGGAGTGTACGAGCAGTACTTC | . | TRBJ2-7 | . | TRBV27
CSVGEGRGITDTQYF | TGCAGCGTTGGGGAGGGGCGGGGGATCACAGATACGCAGTATTTT | . | TRBJ2-3 | TRBD2 | TRBV29-1
CAWSVGLGPASNQPQHF | TGTGCCTGGAGTGTAGGTTTGGGCCCTGCAAGCAATCAGCCCCAGCATTTT | . | TRBJ1-5 | . | TRBV30
CASSSLQGAGNTDTQYF | TGTGCCAGCAGCTCGTTACAGGGGGCTGGAAACACAGATACGCAGTATTTT | . | TRBJ2-3 | TRBD1 | TRBV5-4
CASGSITTGINSPLHF | TGTGCTAGTGGTTCGATAACTACAGGGATTAATTCACCCCTCCACTTT | . | TRBJ1-6 | . | TRBV12-5